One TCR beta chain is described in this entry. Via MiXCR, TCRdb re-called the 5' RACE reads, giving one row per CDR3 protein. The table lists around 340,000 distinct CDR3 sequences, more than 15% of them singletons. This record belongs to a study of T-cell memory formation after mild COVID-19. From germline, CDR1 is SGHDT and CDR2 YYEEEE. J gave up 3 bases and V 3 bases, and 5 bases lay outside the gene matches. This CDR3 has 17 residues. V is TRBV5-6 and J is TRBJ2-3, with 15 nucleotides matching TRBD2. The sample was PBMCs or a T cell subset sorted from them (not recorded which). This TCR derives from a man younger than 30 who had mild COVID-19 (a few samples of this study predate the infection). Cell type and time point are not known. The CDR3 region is CASSWTSGGAVTDTQYF. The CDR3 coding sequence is TGTGCCAGCAGCTGGACTAGCGGGGGGGCGGTGACAGATACGCAGTATTTT.